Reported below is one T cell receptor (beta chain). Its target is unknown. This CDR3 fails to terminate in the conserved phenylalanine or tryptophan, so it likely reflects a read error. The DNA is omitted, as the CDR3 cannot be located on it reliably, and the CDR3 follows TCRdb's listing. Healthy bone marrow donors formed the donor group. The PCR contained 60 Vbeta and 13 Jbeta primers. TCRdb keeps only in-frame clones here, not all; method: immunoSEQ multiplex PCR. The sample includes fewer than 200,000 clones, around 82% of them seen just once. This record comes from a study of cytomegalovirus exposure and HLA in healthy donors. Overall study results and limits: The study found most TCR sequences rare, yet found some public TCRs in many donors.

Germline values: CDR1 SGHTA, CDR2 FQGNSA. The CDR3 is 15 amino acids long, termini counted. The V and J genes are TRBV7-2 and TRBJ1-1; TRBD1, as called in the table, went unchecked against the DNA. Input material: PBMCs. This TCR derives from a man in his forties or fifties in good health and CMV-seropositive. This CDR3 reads CASSLGLGQGLISFR.